The 16 T cell receptor beta chains listed next were all sequenced from one sample in a study of blood T cell repertoires in COVID-19. Using immunoSEQ multiplex PCR, the repertoire was profiled, and TCRdb retains in-frame clones only, with some absent. The sample includes 350,000 to 450,000 clones, 85% to 90% of them seen just once. The sequenced material came from PBMCs or T cells enriched from blood (not recorded which). The receptors were sampled from a young man who had recovered from COVID-19.

V gene TRBV6-5 combines with J gene TRBJ1-1; D not certain. Per germline, CDR1 MNHEY and CDR2 SVGAGI. V lost 9 bases to trimming and J lost 0 bases, with 8 bases between them. The CDR3 length is 12 residues. In nucleotides, the CDR3 is TGTGCCAGTTATCGTTTGAACACTGAAGCTTTCTTT. Residues: CASYRLNTEAFF.

The chain has TRBV5-1 and TRBJ2-3, with TRBD1 matching 7 bases. The germline CDR1 and CDR2 sequences are SGHRS and YFSETQ. V shed 3 bases and J 3 bases; nucleotides not matched to a gene: 7. CDR3 length: 15 amino acids. The CDR3, as DNA: TGCGCCAGCAGCTGGCGACAGGGAGAGACAGATACGCAGTATTTT. This sequence encodes CASSWRQGETDTQYF.

This clone was recorded only once. The chain links TRBV14 to TRBJ2-1, with TRBD2 matching 12 bases. The germline V gene encodes CDR1 SGHDN and CDR2 FVKESK. Unmatched junction bases numbered 9, after V lost 5 bases and J lost 7 bases. CDR3 length: 16 amino acids. In DNA form, the CDR3 reads TGTGCCAGCAGCAGACTAGCGGGAGCTTTTTGGAATGAGCAGTTCTTC. This sequence encodes CASSRLAGAFWNEQFF.

The V and J genes are TRBV6-2 or TRBV6-3 and TRBJ2-7; 9 nucleotides match TRBD2. The V and J ends lost 6 bases and 0 bases, in that order; junction bases with no gene match: 9. Germline values: CDR1 MNHEY, CDR2 SVGEGT. The CDR3 loop spans 16 amino acids. For the CDR3, the DNA is TGTGCCAGCAGCTCCACCCCGGGACTAGCCTCCTACGAGCAGTACTTC. This gives the protein CASSSTPGLASYEQYF.

The J gene is TRBJ2-2, the V gene TRBV28; TRBD2 is a possible D gene (5 bases). The CDR3 runs to 13 residues. Per germline, CDR1 MDHEN and CDR2 SYDVKM. The germline V and J ends were trimmed by 8 bases and 4 bases, with 11 bases remaining between them. CDR3: CASVGAATGELFF. CDR3 DNA: TGTGCCAGCGTTGGAGCGGCCACCGGGGAGCTGTTTTTT.

This clone was detected once. CDR3 amino acids: CASSLAVAGDIQYF. The CDR3 coding sequence is TGTGCCAGCAGCTTAGCAGTAGCGGGAGACATTCAGTACTTC. V is TRBV13 and J is TRBJ2-4; 9 bases are shared with TRBD2. Germline V CDR1 and CDR2: PRHDT, FYEKMQ (reference sequence). V shed 1 base and J 8 bases; nucleotides not matched to a gene: 3. CDR3 length equals 14 residues.

This rearrangement joins TRBV7-9 to TRBJ2-5; the D gene is possibly TRBD2 (5 bases). Germline CDR1 SEHNR, CDR2 FQNEAQ (reference sequence). V lost 3 bases and J 2 bases, leaving 7 bases between the germline ends. This CDR3 comprises 13 residues. The CDR3 spells CASSFPGQETQYF. DNA for the CDR3: TGTGCCAGCAGCTTTCCGGGGCAAGAGACCCAGTACTTC.

The V and J genes are TRBV3-1 (or the pseudogene TRBV3-2) and TRBJ2-3, with D possibly TRBD2 on 5 matching bases. In germline, CDR1 is LGHDT, CDR2 YNNKEL (reference sequence). This CDR3 comprises 13 residues. Trimming took off 8 bases at V and 4 bases at J, with 13 bases between the two ends. The CDR3 protein is CASSVGEADTQYF. CDR3 DNA: TGTGCCAGCTCTGTGGGAGAGGCAGATACGCAGTATTTT.

The V and J genes are TRBV3-1 (or the pseudogene TRBV3-2) and TRBJ1-1, with D perhaps matching TRBD1 (5 bases). The CDR3 length is 15 residues. V was cut by 0 bases and J by 4 bases, with 12 bases left in between. Germline-derived CDR1 and CDR2 are LGHDT and YNNKEL (reference sequence). The DNA for the CDR3 is TGTGCCAGCAGCCAAGATGTGGGGGGTGGCACTGAAGCTTTCTTT. Protein product: CASSQDVGGGTEAFF.

The chain recombines TRBV3-1 (or the pseudogene TRBV3-2) with TRBJ2-3, with D tentatively TRBD1 (5 bases). Germline loops: CDR1 LGHDT, CDR2 YNNKEL (reference sequence). The ends were cut back, 3 bases at V and 1 base at J, with 11 bases in the middle. This CDR3 spans 15 amino acids. CDR3 coding DNA: TGTGCCAGCAGCCACCGACAGTTAGGCACAGATACGCAGTATTTT. This gives the protein CASSHRQLGTDTQYF.

This chain uses TRBV6-5 with TRBJ2-1, with 8 bases identical to TRBD2. Germline assignment: CDR1 MNHEY and CDR2 SVGAGI. J gave up 4 bases and V 4 bases, and 6 bases lay outside the gene matches. This CDR3 region has 15 residues. CDR3 loop: CASSSSRGGYNEQFF. The CDR3 DNA reads TGTGCCAGCAGTTCTTCTCGGGGGGGATACAATGAGCAGTTCTTC.

The chain has TRBV28 and TRBJ2-5, with D perhaps matching TRBD2 (6 bases). Trimming removed 4 bases from V and 4 bases from J, with 13 bases in between. Per germline, CDR1 MDHEN and CDR2 SYDVKM. This CDR3 region has 14 residues. The CDR3 is CASSSRQGGETQYF. CDR3 in DNA: TGTGCCAGCAGTTCCCGGCAGGGAGGAGAGACCCAGTACTTC. The complete variable domain, with remaining parts taken from reference TRBV28 and TRBJ2-5, reads DVKVTQSSRYLVKRTGEKVFLECVQDMDHENMFWYRQDPGLGLRLIYFSYDVKMKEKGDIPEGYSVSREKKERFSLILESASTNQTSMYLCASSSRQGGETQYFGPGTRLLVL.

V is TRBV5-1 and J is TRBJ2-5; tentative D call: TRBD2 (5 bases). The CDR3 is 13 amino acids. CDR1 is SGHRS, CDR2 YFSETQ, per germline. V was shortened by 6 bases and J by 13 bases, with 22 bases between the two germline ends. CDR3 in amino acids: CASTPPGGGRVYF. CDR3 nucleotide sequence: TGCGCCAGCACCCCCCCTGGAGGCGGTCGGGTGTACTTC.

V and J are TRBV7-2 and TRBJ2-7; D may be TRBD2 (5 bases). Germline CDR1 SGHTA, CDR2 FQGNSA. The germline V and J ends were trimmed by 6 bases and 4 bases, with 16 bases remaining between them. The CDR3 sequence is 14 residues long. Here the CDR3 reads CASSYIGLAYEQYF. The CDR3 DNA reads as TGTGCCAGCAGTTATATAGGTCTAGCTTACGAGCAGTACTTC.

This sequence joins TRBV9 and TRBJ1-2, with 8 bases that match TRBD1. The V gene's germline CDR1 is SGDLS and CDR2 YYNGEE. V lost 4 bases and J lost 2; bases outside the gene matches: 4. This CDR3 is built from 14 residues. The CDR3 region is CASSPRQGNYGYTF. The CDR3 DNA sequence: TGTGCCAGCAGCCCAAGACAGGGGAACTATGGCTACACCTTC.

The rearrangement joins TRBV2 to TRBJ1-4; D is possibly TRBD1 (5 bases). Germline V gene lookup returns CDR1 SNHLY and CDR2 FYNNEI. V gave up 4 bases and J gave up 4 bases, with 7 bases separating them. There are 13 residues in the CDR3. In DNA form, the CDR3 reads TGTGCCAGCAGTGGGCAGGGTAATGAAAAACTGTTTTTT. The encoded protein is CASSGQGNEKLFF.